This T cell receptor (beta chain) was documented in a study of blood T cell dynamics during melanoma immunotherapy. Time point denoted: week 3, after first cycle of checkpoint inhibitor. Blood was drawn before treatment and at week 3 after checkpoint blockade. Apart from two fast progressors, RECIST 1.1 response was judged 12 weeks post-infusion. No patient had earlier systemic cancer treatment, concurrent immunosuppressants, or another active cancer. Some clones are missing from TCRdb's copy, which holds only in-frame ones; the method was immunoSEQ multiplex PCR. The sample has around 9,000 clones; nearly 90% are singletons. The sequence was collected from a human donor with melanoma. This sample comprised blood, obtained from a patient treated with checkpoint blockade.

DNA for the CDR3: TGTGCCAGCAGTCTTACGGGGGGAGAGGCGTATGAGCAGTTCTTC. It codes for CASSLTGGEAYEQFF. V is TRBV11-1 and J is TRBJ2-1; 7 bases map to TRBD2. Germline-derived CDR1 and CDR2 are SGHAT and FQDESV (reference sequence). The ends lost 6 bases at V and 8 bases at J; junction bases unmatched: 13. The length of the CDR3 is 15 residues.